One sample yielded the 18 T cell receptor beta chains listed below, sequenced in a study of T cells in Graves' hyperthyroidism and ophthalmopathy. Amplification yielded TCR beta CDR3 regions, with RNA transcripts as the source. The HTBI primer set served for first-round RT-PCR of the TCR CDR3. One entry per CDR3 protein, called by TCRdb with MiXCR from the multiplex PCR reads. Seen here are 400,000 or so distinct CDR3 sequences, roughly 14% observed once, and the top ten hold roughly a fifth. The sequencing input was blood. The receptor set was obtained from a woman under 40 with Graves' ophthalmopathy.

This clonotype was picked up many times. The gene calls are TRBV6-1 and TRBJ2-6; D may correspond to TRBD1 or TRBD2 (5 bases each). Between the trimmed V and J ends, which lost 6 bases and 0 bases, there was a span of 18 bases. CDR1 and CDR2 (germline): MNHNS, SASEGT. The CDR3 is 18 residues long. CDR3 sequence (DNA): TGTGCCAGCAGGGGGGTTGTCAGGTTAGACTCTGGGGCCAACGTCCTGACTTTC. Translating it yields CASRGVVRLDSGANVLTF.

The sample holds many counts of this clonotype. V usage is TRBV28 and J usage is TRBJ2-4; 11 nucleotides line up with TRBD1. CDR3 length equals 15 residues. From germline, CDR1 is MDHEN and CDR2 SYDVKM. V lost 7 bases to trimming and J lost 2 bases; unmatched junction nucleotides: 4. The CDR3 spells CASKGQGASKNIQYF. CDR3 coding DNA: TGTGCCAGCAAAGGACAGGGGGCATCCAAAAACATTCAGTACTTC.

This clonotype was seen many times. The rearrangement uses TRBV20-1 and TRBJ2-5, with 10 bases fitting TRBD2. The germline V gene has CDR1 DFQATT and CDR2 SNEGSKA (reference sequence). V shed 5 bases, J shed 3 bases, and the junction held 15 bases outside the gene matches. This CDR3 contains 17 residues. For the CDR3, the DNA is TGCAGTGCTCATACCCCGAGCGGGGGGGGAATCAAAGAGACCCAGTACTTC. The encoded protein is CSAHTPSGGGIKETQYF.

This clonotype showed up many times. This rearrangement joins TRBV10-1 to TRBJ2-1; 10 positions agree with TRBD2. In germline, CDR1 is WNHNN, CDR2 SYGVQD (reference sequence). The V gene end was trimmed by 3 bases and the J gene end by 8 bases; junction bases not matched to a gene: 4. The CDR3 contains 14 residues. CDR3 nucleotides: TGCGCCAGCAGTGAAACTAGCGGGGTCTATGAGCAGTTCTTC. Protein product: CASSETSGVYEQFF.

The genes are TRBV19 and TRBJ2-5; D is perhaps TRBD1 or TRBD2 (5 bases each). CDR3 length equals 15 residues. Per germline, CDR1 LNHDA and CDR2 SQIVND (reference sequence). Trimming removed 4 bases at V and 3 bases at J, with 15 bases between. In nucleotides, the CDR3 is TGTGCCAGTAGTACTCTAGGGGTCGGGGAAGAGACCCAGTACTTC. This sequence encodes CASSTLGVGEETQYF.

Many counts were recorded for this clonotype. J is TRBJ2-1 and V is TRBV4-1; 15 bases match TRBD2. The CDR3 runs to 15 residues. The germline CDR1 and CDR2 sequences are MGHRA and YSYEKL. The V gene end was trimmed by 7 bases and the J gene end by 7 bases; junction bases not matched to a gene: 5. CDR3 loop: CASTRTSGGVNEQFF. The CDR3 DNA is TGCGCCAGCACGCGGACTAGCGGGGGGGTTAATGAGCAGTTCTTC.

This clonotype was counted at least ten times. The chain couples TRBV28 to TRBJ2-1; D remains unclear. V shed 5 bases and J shed 4 bases, with 6 bases lying between them. The germline V gene has CDR1 MDHEN and CDR2 SYDVKM. CDR3 length: 12 residues. The chain's CDR3 is CASSLQYNEQFF. CDR3 nucleotides: TGTGCCAGCAGTCTACAGTACAATGAGCAGTTCTTC.

The chain is built from TRBV9 and TRBJ1-1; the match to TRBD1 covers 8 bases. The germline V gene has CDR1 SGDLS and CDR2 YYNGEE. The length of the CDR3 is 16 residues. Trimming removed 0 bases from V and 1 base from J; junction bases left unmatched: 5. In nucleotides, the CDR3 is TGTGCCAGCAGCGTAGAACAGGGGGTGGCGAACACTGAAGCTTTCTTT. This sequence encodes CASSVEQGVANTEAFF.

This clonotype was seen many times. The J gene is TRBJ2-2, the V gene TRBV30; D not resolved. Looked up from germline, CDR1 is GTSNPN and CDR2 is SVGIG (reference sequence). The CDR3 sequence is 15 residues long. V lost 0 bases, J lost 6 bases, and 14 bases lay in between. The CDR3 DNA is TGTGCCTGGAGTGTACGAGTTCGCCGGCCCGGGGAGCTGTTTTTT. This gives the protein CAWSVRVRRPGELFF. The full variable domain, with the rest looked up from reference TRBV30 and TRBJ2-2, is SQTIHQWPATLVQPVGSPLSLECTVEGTSNPNLYWYRQAAGRGLQLLFYSVGIGQISSEVPQNLSASRPQDRQFILSSKKLLLSDSGFYLCAWSVRVRRPGELFFGEGSRLTVL.

This clonotype came up many times. The chain employs TRBV7-2 and TRBJ1-1; the match to TRBD1 covers 8 bases. V lost 5 bases and J lost 4; bases outside the gene matches: 9. There are 15 residues in the CDR3. Germline assignment: CDR1 SGHTA and CDR2 FQGNSA. DNA for the CDR3: TGTGCCAGCAGCCTCGGACAGGGTCTGAGCACTGAAGCTTTCTTT. It translates to CASSLGQGLSTEAFF.

Concerning this clonotype itself: This could be a read error, since a much larger clone is one nucleotide away. The chain has TRBV13 and TRBJ2-1; TRBD1 aligns across 12 bases. V gave up 2 bases and J gave up 9 bases; unmatched junction bases: 5. Looked up from germline, CDR1 is PRHDT and CDR2 is FYEKMQ (reference sequence). The CDR3 is made up of 15 amino acids. In DNA, the CDR3 is TGTGCCAGCAGCTTACTCCGGGACAGGGGGCGTGAGCAGTTCTTC. This translates into CASSLLRDRGREQFF.

This clonotype showed up just a few times. This chain uses TRBV6-1 with TRBJ1-5; maybe TRBD1 (5 bases). CDR1 is MNHNS and CDR2 is SASEGT in the germline V gene. Trimming stripped 6 bases from V and 7 bases from J, with 25 bases between. The CDR3 consists of 17 residues. Here the CDR3 DNA reads TGTGCCAGCAGCCCAAACTCTCTGGACCGGGGCATACAGCCCCAGCATTTT. Residues: CASSPNSLDRGIQPQHF.

In its sample, this clonotype was seen many times. The V and J genes are TRBV7-6 and TRBJ2-1; D possibly corresponds to TRBD1 (6 bases). The CDR3 is 14 amino acids. Deletions cut 5 bases from V and 7 bases from J, with 15 bases between. Germline V gene data show CDR1 as SGHVS and CDR2 as FNYEAQ. The chain's CDR3 is CASSHGQIGNEQFF. The CDR3 DNA sequence: TGTGCCAGCAGCCACGGACAGATAGGGAATGAGCAGTTCTTC.

This clonotype was seen many times. The chain combines TRBV11-3 with TRBJ1-4; D is undetermined. Germline V CDR1 and CDR2: SGHNT, YENEEA. The CDR3 is 13 residues long. With 2 bases removed from V and 6 bases from J, the gap between germline ends came to 7 bases. DNA for the CDR3: TGTGCCAGCAGCTTAAACCGGGATGAAAAACTGTTTTTT. Translated: CASSLNRDEKLFF.

Many counts were recorded for this clonotype. V and J are TRBV6-1 and TRBJ1-1, with TRBD1 matching over 8 bases. Germline CDR1 and CDR2: MNHNS and SASEGT. This CDR3 region has 16 residues. Unmatched junction bases numbered 10, after V lost 5 bases and J lost 2 bases. CDR3 residues: CASSLFRTGLNTEAFF. CDR3 nucleotide sequence: TGTGCCAGCAGTCTCTTCAGGACAGGGCTCAACACTGAAGCTTTCTTT.

This sequence joins TRBV28 and TRBJ2-5; 8 nucleotides agree with TRBD1. V was pared by 6 bases and J by 5 bases, with 11 bases of the junction left unmatched. The CDR3 length is 15 residues. CDR1 MDHEN and CDR2 SYDVKM come from the germline V gene. Here the CDR3 DNA reads TGTGCCAGCAGCTCCCGACAGGGGAAGATGGAGACCCAGTACTTC. It specifies CASSSRQGKMETQYF.

This chain joins TRBV18 and TRBJ2-1; 14 positions agree with TRBD2. Looked up from germline, CDR1 is KGHSH and CDR2 is LQKENI. This CDR3 has 15 residues. The trim removed 3 bases at V and 7 bases at J, leaving 2 bases unmatched. CDR3: CASSPGLAGANEQFF. CDR3 nucleotides: TGTGCCAGCTCACCGGGACTAGCGGGGGCTAATGAGCAGTTCTTC.

This clonotype was detected ten times or more. In nucleotides, the CDR3 is TGTGCCAGCAGTTTAATGGGCCGGGACACCGGGGAGCTGTTTTTT. This gives the protein CASSLMGRDTGELFF. This sequence joins TRBV2 and TRBJ2-2; no firm D call. The CDR3 has 15 amino acids. CDR1 and CDR2 from the germline V gene are SNHLY and FYNNEI. V was cut by 5 bases and J by 3 bases, with 13 bases left in between.